This TCR beta chain was captured in a study of T-cell reconstitution after alpha-beta-depleted transplantation in children. Unique molecular identifiers were incorporated into the prepared TCRbeta library. Via MiXCR, TCRdb re-called the PCR reads, giving one row per CDR3 protein. The table includes about 480,000 distinct CDR3 sequences, under 15% detected once. There are many counts of this clonotype. This sequence originates from a human donor who donated a stem cell graft to a child with combined immunodeficiency. The sample was PBMCs from the stem cell graft donor, taken from the stem cell graft.

The CDR3 DNA is TGTGCCAGCAGTGGAGTAAGGAGCAATCAGCCCCAGCATTTT. Protein: CASSGVRSNQPQHF. The V and J genes are TRBV2 and TRBJ1-5; no definite D call. The V and J ends lost 4 bases and 1 base respectively, with 8 bases between them. The V gene's germline CDR1 is SNHLY and CDR2 FYNNEI. CDR3 length equals 14 residues.